The 5 T cell receptor beta chains below come from one sample, sequenced in a study of blood T cell repertoires in COVID-19. Clones were read by immunoSEQ multiplex PCR, and TCRdb kept only the in-frame ones, dropping some. Found here are some 180,000 clones, approximately 88% of them singletons; the top ten hold 6.5% to 7.5%. Source material: peripheral blood. These receptor sequences come from a woman aged 40 to 50 with COVID-19, enrolled during active disease.

The chain carries TRBV9 and TRBJ2-3, with 9 bases aligning to TRBD2. Germline V gene lookup returns CDR1 SGDLS and CDR2 YYNGEE. This CDR3 is 15 amino acids long. Losses at the gene ends were 4 bases for V and 1 base for J; bases not matched to a gene: 4. CDR3: CASSPPSGGTDTQYF. Written as DNA, the CDR3 is TGTGCCAGCAGCCCCCCTAGCGGGGGCACAGATACGCAGTATTTT.

This sequence joins TRBV15 and TRBJ2-5; 11 bases line up with TRBD2. From germline, CDR1 is LNHNV and CDR2 YYDKDF (reference sequence). The length of the CDR3 is 16 residues. With 5 bases clipped from V and 4 bases from J, the junction kept 9 bases outside the gene matches. CDR3 nucleotides: TGTGCCACCAGCCCCAATATGGGGACTAGCGGAGAGACCCAGTACTTC. Amino acids: CATSPNMGTSGETQYF.

This chain joins TRBV24-1 and TRBJ1-4; TRBD1 might be the D (5 bases). Germline V gene data show CDR1 as KGHDR and CDR2 as SFDVKD. The CDR3 sequence is 16 residues long. The V and J ends lost 4 bases and 8 bases respectively, with 19 bases between them. In DNA, the CDR3 is TGTGCCACCAGTGACCCCGGGAGGGGCGCTAGGGAAAAACTGTTTTTT. Its protein product is CATSDPGRGAREKLFF.

The chain recombines TRBV5-1 with TRBJ2-3; possibly TRBD2 for D (6 bases). Per germline, CDR1 SGHRS and CDR2 YFSETQ. This CDR3 spans 15 amino acids. V gave up 3 bases and J gave up 3 bases, with 14 bases separating them. CDR3 DNA sequence: TGCGCCAGCAGCTCCGGGACTGTCGGGACAGATACGCAGTATTTT. Its translation: CASSSGTVGTDTQYF. The full variable domain, with the rest looked up from reference TRBV5-1 and TRBJ2-3, is KAGVTQTPRYLIKTRGQQVTLSCSPISGHRSVSWYQQTPGQGLQFLFEYFSETQRNKGNFPGRFSGRQFSNSRSEMNVSTLELGDSALYLCASSSGTVGTDTQYFGPGTRLTVL.

This clone was picked up one time. The V and J genes are TRBV3-1 (or the pseudogene TRBV3-2) and TRBJ1-1; D not resolved. CDR1 is LGHDT and CDR2 is YNNKEL in the germline V gene (reference sequence). V lost 0 bases, J lost 0 bases, and 8 bases lay in between. This CDR3 spans 15 amino acids. Here the CDR3 DNA reads TGTGCCAGCAGCCAAGAACTTGAGTTGAACACTGAAGCTTTCTTT. Translation gives CASSQELELNTEAFF.